Presented here are 26 T cell receptor beta chains from one specimen sequenced in a study of human T cells and chemical hapten exposure. TCRdb used MiXCR to reprocess the RACE reads, holding one entry per CDR3 protein. The sample contains over 150,000 distinct CDR3 sequences, 25% to 35% of which appear only once. Time point meaning: patch test 3, about 24 weeks after DPC sensitization. Treatment reported: therapeutic diphenylcyclopropenone sensitization with weekly scalp DPC. The sample here was whole blood, taken in connection with sensitization to the hapten diphenylcyclopropenone (DPC). These receptors were obtained from a woman under 30 with alopecia areata. Some clones in this sample may be carry-over from other donors' samples.

This chain connects TRBV25-1 to TRBJ2-7; D perhaps matches TRBD2 (6 bases). Per the germline V gene, CDR1 is MGHDK and CDR2 is SYGVNS. The V end was cut by 7 bases, the J end by 5 bases, with 12 bases between. The CDR3 spans 12 residues. As DNA, the CDR3 is TGTGCCAGCACCGGGAGTCGGAACGAGCAGTACTTC. Translating gives CASTGSRNEQYF.

This chain links TRBV20-1 with TRBJ1-1; no clear D. Germline loops: CDR1 DFQATT, CDR2 SNEGSKA (reference sequence). The CDR3 totals 15 residues. V lost 2 bases, J lost 2 bases, and 15 bases lay in between. The CDR3: CSARTAAEGNTEAFF. For the CDR3, the DNA is TGCAGTGCTAGAACGGCGGCGGAGGGCAACACTGAAGCTTTCTTT.

This clonotype was counted ten times or more. The chain carries TRBV12-3 or TRBV12-4 and TRBJ1-6, with TRBD1 as a possible D gene (6 bases). CDR3 length: 14 amino acids. V lost 6 bases and J 6 bases, leaving 12 bases between the germline ends. The CDR3 bases are TGTGCCAGCAGAGCAGGGGTCCTTAATTCACCCCTCCACTTT. Residues: CASRAGVLNSPLHF.

This chain links TRBV5-5 with TRBJ2-7; 9 bases are shared with TRBD1. Per germline, CDR1 SGHKS and CDR2 YYEKEE (reference sequence). With V trimmed by 4 bases and J by 7 bases, 12 bases remained unmatched. This CDR3 comprises 15 residues. For the CDR3, the DNA is TGTGCCAGCAGCCTCCCGGGACAGGGAATGGGGGAGCAGTACTTC. This codes for CASSLPGQGMGEQYF. Full variable domain (outside the CDR3, taken from reference TRBV5-5 and TRBJ2-7): DAGVTQSPTHLIKTRGQQVTLRCSPISGHKSVSWYQQVLGQGPQFIFQYYEKEERGRGNFPDRFSARQFPNYSSELNVNALLLGDSALYLCASSLPGQGMGEQYFGPGTRLTVT.

The CDR3 loop is CSAQASEGADTQYF. The CDR3 DNA reads TGCAGTGCCCAGGCTAGCGAAGGGGCAGATACGCAGTATTTT. The V and J genes are TRBV20-1 and TRBJ2-3, with D maybe TRBD2 (6 bases). The CDR3 loop spans 14 amino acids. V was pared by 6 bases and J by 4 bases, with 17 bases between. CDR1 is DFQATT and CDR2 is SNEGSKA in the germline V gene (reference sequence).

This chain connects TRBV7-2 to TRBJ2-3; D might be TRBD2 (5 bases). CDR1 and CDR2 (germline): SGHTA, FQGNSA. Trimming removed 3 bases from V and 6 bases from J, with 16 bases in between. This CDR3 comprises 15 residues. The CDR3 is CASSLDGLHMDTQYF. Written as DNA, the CDR3 is TGTGCCAGCAGCTTGGATGGACTCCACATGGATACGCAGTATTTT.

This clonotype has a handful of counts. The chain recombines TRBV28 with TRBJ2-7; perhaps D is TRBD1 or TRBD2 (7 bases each). V dropped 11 bases and J dropped 7 bases, with 21 bases sitting between them. This CDR3 has 13 residues. The V gene's germline CDR1 is MDHEN and CDR2 SYDVKM. The CDR3 sequence: CAAVQGGLQEQYF. The CDR3 nucleotides are TGTGCCGCGGTCCAGGGGGGACTACAGGAGCAGTACTTC.

The chain uses TRBV6-2 or TRBV6-3 and TRBJ2-7, with 7 bases matching TRBD1. Trimming at V came to 9 bases and at J to 3 bases, leaving 8 bases not matched to a gene. Germline CDR1 is MNHEY and CDR2 is SVGEGT. CDR3 length: 13 amino acids. CDR3 nucleotides: TGTGCCAGTCGGTCAGGGGGAAGCTACGAGCAGTACTTC. Translating it yields CASRSGGSYEQYF.

The chain links TRBV14 to TRBJ2-7, with D possibly being TRBD1 (5 bases). Germline values: CDR1 SGHDN, CDR2 FVKESK. This CDR3 has 13 residues. V shed 3 bases and J shed 4 bases, with 10 bases lying between them. The CDR3 protein is CASSQQGRYEQYF. CDR3 nucleotide sequence: TGTGCCAGCAGCCAGCAGGGAAGGTACGAGCAGTACTTC. Variable domain in full (rest from reference TRBV14 and TRBJ2-7): EAGVTQFPSHSVIEKGQTVTLRCDPISGHDNLYWYRRVMGKEIKFLLHFVKESKQDESGMPNNRFLAERTGGTYSTLKVQPAELEDSGVYFCASSQQGRYEQYFGPGTRLTVT.

The chain joins TRBV6-5 to TRBJ1-2, with 8 nucleotides matching TRBD1. The ends lost 6 bases at V and 0 bases at J; junction bases unmatched: 15. This CDR3 is built from 18 residues. CDR1 MNHEY and CDR2 SVGAGI come from the germline V gene. CDR3: CASSPDRVSSFTNYGYTF. Written as DNA, the CDR3 is TGTGCCAGCAGCCCGGACAGGGTTTCTAGTTTCACTAACTATGGCTACACCTTC.

This clonotype was counted only a few times. The V gene is TRBV6-2 or TRBV6-3, the J gene TRBJ2-1; D not resolved. Trimming shortened V by 2 bases and J by 0 bases, and 5 bases separated the two germline ends. The CDR3 has 14 amino acids. Germline values: CDR1 MNHEY, CDR2 SVGEGT. The CDR3 sequence is CASSYMSSYNEQFF. The DNA for the CDR3 is TGTGCCAGCAGTTACATGAGCTCCTACAATGAGCAGTTCTTC.

A few counts support this clonotype. The chain links TRBV11-1 to TRBJ2-1, with 10 bases aligning to TRBD1. The CDR3 runs 14 residues. J was trimmed by 9 bases and V by 6 bases; bases with no gene match: 8. CDR1 is SGHAT and CDR2 is FQDESV in the germline V gene (reference sequence). CDR3 in DNA: TGTGCCAGCAGTGCCGGACAGGGGGTTTTTGAGCAGTTCTTC. Encoded protein: CASSAGQGVFEQFF.

The chain uses TRBV12-3 or TRBV12-4 and TRBJ2-7; possible D gene TRBD2, 6 bases. The CDR3 totals 15 residues. Trimming removed 6 bases from V and 2 bases from J, with 17 bases in between. This CDR3 is CASRGPVGGPYEQYF. The CDR3 nucleotides read TGTGCCAGCAGGGGTCCGGTGGGGGGACCCTACGAGCAGTACTTC.

This clonotype was recorded a few times. The CDR3 loop reads CSGDGPYNEQFF. The CDR3 region has the DNA TGCAGCGGTGACGGGCCGTACAATGAGCAGTTCTTC. The chain is built from TRBV29-1 and TRBJ2-1; D gene ambiguous. CDR1 is SQVTM and CDR2 is ANQGSEA in the germline V gene. V was cut by 7 bases and J by 4 bases, with 11 bases left in between. CDR3 length: 12 residues.

This chain connects TRBV27 to TRBJ2-3, with D hard to call. Per the germline V gene, CDR1 is MNHEY and CDR2 is SMNVEV (reference sequence). The V and J ends lost 4 bases and 6 bases respectively, with 8 bases between them. The CDR3 is made up of 12 amino acids. The CDR3 is CASSSIGDTQYF. CDR3 coding DNA: TGTGCCAGCAGTTCGATCGGTGATACGCAGTATTTT.

This clonotype was seen more than once but under ten times. V is TRBV7-2 and J is TRBJ2-5; 9 bases map to TRBD2. The V segment lost 1 base and the J segment 1 base; nucleotides outside the gene matches: 10. This CDR3 is built from 18 residues. Looked up from germline, CDR1 is SGHTA and CDR2 is FQGNSA. The CDR3 nucleotides read TGTGCCAGCAGCTTAGTGGCTAGCGGGGCCGCTTCCCAAGAGACCCAGTACTTC. Protein product: CASSLVASGAASQETQYF. Supplemented by reference TRBV7-2 and TRBJ2-5, the full variable domain reads GAGVSQSPSNKVTEKGKDVELRCDPISGHTALYWYRQSLGQGLEFLIYFQGNSAPDKSGLPSDRFSAERTGGSVSTLTIQRTQQEDSAVYLCASSLVASGAASQETQYFGPGTRLLVL.

This clonotype turned up a few times. The chain employs TRBV29-1 and TRBJ2-7; 11 bases are shared with TRBD2. Germline V lookup: CDR1 SQVTM, CDR2 ANQGSEA. With 7 bases clipped from V and 6 bases from J, the junction kept 2 bases outside the gene matches. The CDR3 is made up of 11 amino acids. The CDR3 DNA sequence: TGCAGCGGGGGGACTAGCGGCGAGCAGTACTTC. Translation: CSGGTSGEQYF.

The chain has TRBV6-5 and TRBJ2-7, with a tentative D call TRBD1 (6 bases). Deletions cut 5 bases from V and 1 base from J, with 18 bases between. The CDR3 is 16 amino acids. Germline lookup yields CDR1 MNHEY and CDR2 SVGAGI. The CDR3 nucleotides are TGTGCCAGCAGTGCCCTATGGGGACACAAGTCCTACGAGCAGTACTTC. Translated: CASSALWGHKSYEQYF.

The J gene is TRBJ2-1, the V gene TRBV9; no reliable D call. Germline loops: CDR1 SGDLS, CDR2 YYNGEE. This CDR3 contains 14 residues. V shed 2 bases and J shed 5 bases, with 11 bases lying between them. In DNA form, the CDR3 reads TGTGCCAGCAGCGTGGCTTCTAGGGACAATGAGCAGTTCTTC. Amino acids: CASSVASRDNEQFF.

The chain employs TRBV5-1 and TRBJ1-1, with TRBD1 as a possible D gene (5 bases). Germline V gives CDR1 SGHRS, CDR2 YFSETQ. The CDR3 runs to 12 residues. V was cut by 6 bases and J by 7 bases, with 13 bases left in between. The CDR3 DNA reads as TGCGCCAGCACTCTCACGCAGGGTGAAGCTTTCTTT. It is translated as CASTLTQGEAFF.

This clonotype was seen just once. This chain connects TRBV7-2 to TRBJ2-6, with a weak D call TRBD2 (7 bases). Trimming took off 3 bases at V and 0 bases at J, with 15 bases between the two ends. In germline, CDR1 is SGHTA, CDR2 FQGNSA. The CDR3 has 18 amino acids. The CDR3 DNA sequence: TGTGCCAGCAGCTTCATGGGGGGGGGCTACTCTGGGGCCAACGTCCTGACTTTC. It encodes CASSFMGGGYSGANVLTF.

This chain uses TRBV30 with TRBJ1-5; 9 bases line up with TRBD1. This CDR3 comprises 15 residues. Germline CDR1 reads GTSNPN; CDR2 reads SVGIG (reference sequence). J gave up 1 base and V 0 bases, and 1 base lay outside the gene matches. The CDR3 loop is CAWSVGQGSNQPQHF. DNA of the CDR3: TGTGCCTGGAGTGTAGGACAGGGGAGCAATCAGCCCCAGCATTTT.

The chain joins TRBV6-2 or TRBV6-3 to TRBJ1-2, with a possible D match to TRBD1 (5 bases). Trimming left V 7 bases short and J 6 bases short, with 12 bases between. The CDR3 totals 12 residues. Per germline, CDR1 MNHEY and CDR2 SVGEGT. The chain's CDR3 is CASTQGRHGYTF. The CDR3 bases are TGTGCCAGCACGCAGGGAAGGCATGGCTACACCTTC.

The chain has TRBV7-8 and TRBJ1-2, with a possible D match to TRBD1 (5 bases). Looked up from germline, CDR1 is SGHVS and CDR2 is FQNEAQ. Trimming took 1 base from V and 1 from J, leaving 7 bases between them. This CDR3 has 14 amino acids. Here the CDR3 reads CASSLEDSNYGYTF. CDR3 in DNA: TGTGCCAGCAGCTTAGAAGACAGTAACTATGGCTACACCTTC. The full variable domain, completed using reference TRBV7-8 and TRBJ1-2, is GAGVSQSPRYKVAKRGQDVALRCDPISGHVSLFWYQQALGQGPEFLTYFQNEAQLDKSGLPSDRFFAERPEGSVSTLKIQRTQQEDSAVYLCASSLEDSNYGYTFGSGTRLTVV.

The J gene is TRBJ2-1, the V gene TRBV24-1; the D gene is possibly TRBD1 (5 bases). This CDR3 has 12 residues. Germline V gene sequence: CDR1 KGHDR, CDR2 SFDVKD. V was cut by 2 bases and J by 9 bases, with 7 bases left in between. CDR3 DNA: TGTGCCACCAGTGATTCCAGGGCTGAGCAGTTCTTC. Translation gives CATSDSRAEQFF.

V and J are TRBV28 and TRBJ1-2; weak D call: TRBD1 (6 bases). Trimming shortened V by 4 bases and J by 2 bases, and 11 bases separated the two germline ends. This CDR3 contains 14 residues. Germline CDR1 MDHEN, CDR2 SYDVKM. The CDR3 bases are TGTGCCAGCAGTTCCGGGACATTCAACTATGGCTACACCTTC. Residues: CASSSGTFNYGYTF.